The T cell receptor (beta chain) under discussion was sequenced for a study of blood T cell repertoires in COVID-19. As for the study in general: Samples came from the United States, Italy and Spain, spanning acute and convalescent COVID-19. PBMCs, B-cell-depleted T cells, or T cells provided the cDNA or gDNA that made up the material.

Germline values: CDR1 SGHRS, CDR2 YFSETQ. Trimming pared 1 base from V and 5 bases from J, leaving 19 bases between. The CDR3 runs to 17 residues. As handled by the study authors: Amplification with reference gene primers provided the estimates of nucleated cell counts. Profiling relied on immunoSEQ multiplex PCR, and the TCRdb table lists in-frame clones only, not all of them. That table supplies the V and J calls and clone size; D and trimming were determined from the DNA. The table lists about 21,000 clones, 79% of them singletons. Source material: peripheral blood. The gene calls are TRBV5-1 and TRBJ2-1, with a tentative D call TRBD1 (6 bases). This clonotype originated in a man aged 80 or over with acute or convalescent COVID-19. CDR3 amino acids: CASSLRGTGTVHNEQFF. For the CDR3, the DNA is TGCGCCAGCAGCTTGCGTGGCACAGGGACGGTACACAATGAGCAGTTCTTC.